A single sample is the source of the 11 T cell receptor beta chains below, sequenced in a study of T cells after yellow fever vaccination. TCRdb processed the 5' RACE reads anew with MiXCR; each CDR3 protein has one entry. The profile shows around 46,000 distinct CDR3 sequences, roughly 6.4% of them singletons. Sequenced here: CD8+ T cells not binding an NS4B(214-222) dextramer, sorted from PBMCs, sampled 45 days after the yellow fever booster vaccination. The receptors stem from a man younger than 40 who received the YFV17D yellow fever vaccine.

The sample holds many counts of this clonotype. The chain carries TRBV27 and TRBJ2-2; D gene unclear. Trimming left V 4 bases short and J 8 bases short, with 14 bases between. CDR3 length: 14 residues. CDR1 is MNHEY, CDR2 SMNVEV, per germline (reference sequence). The DNA of the CDR3 is TGTGCCAGCAGTTACGTCCCTCTAGGAGGGGAGCTGTTTTTT. Translation: CASSYVPLGGELFF.

This clonotype came up many times. The J gene is TRBJ2-1, the V gene TRBV25-1; D remains ambiguous. This CDR3 comprises 15 residues. Trimming left V 1 base short and J 4 bases short, with 11 bases between. Germline V gives CDR1 MGHDK, CDR2 SYGVNS. This CDR3 is CASSELVDTYNEQFF. Here the CDR3 DNA reads TGTGCCAGCAGTGAATTAGTGGATACTTACAATGAGCAGTTCTTC. Using reference TRBV25-1 and TRBJ2-1 for the parts outside the CDR3, the full variable domain is EADIYQTPRYLVIGTGKKITLECSQTMGHDKMYWYQQDPGMELHLIHYSYGVNSTEKGDLSSESTVSRIRTEHFPLTLESARPSHTSQYLCASSELVDTYNEQFFGPGTRLTVL.

The sample holds many counts of this clonotype. The chain links TRBV6-2 or TRBV6-3 to TRBJ2-5; 12 bases agree with TRBD2. Germline CDR1 reads MNHEY; CDR2 reads SVGEGT. This CDR3 spans 16 amino acids. Trimming cost V 3 bases and J 5 bases; bases outside gene matches: 7. The DNA for the CDR3 is TGTGCCAGCAGTTATCTTGGACTAGCGGGATCCGAGACCCAGTACTTC. Amino acid sequence: CASSYLGLAGSETQYF.

In nucleotides, the CDR3 is TGTGCCAGCAGAGCTCCCGGGACCGGGAATGAAAAACTGTTTTTT. This translates into CASRAPGTGNEKLFF. The chain links TRBV28 to TRBJ1-4, with D tentatively TRBD1 (5 bases). Germline assignment: CDR1 MDHEN and CDR2 SYDVKM. The CDR3 has 15 amino acids. The ends were cut back, 6 bases at V and 5 bases at J, with 16 bases in the middle.

For this clonotype: Given a much more abundant clone one base away, this may be a read error. As DNA, the CDR3 is TGCAGCGTTGAAGATTTCGGGAAAGCTGGAAACAGCATATATTTT. Translated: CSVEDFGKAGNSIYF. The J gene is TRBJ1-3, the V gene TRBV29-1; D is unresolved. CDR1 and CDR2 (germline): SQVTM, ANQGSEA. The CDR3 covers 15 residues.

This clonotype turned up a few times. V usage is TRBV15 and J usage is TRBJ2-7; 10 bases are a match to TRBD1. The CDR3 is 16 amino acids. V lost 5 bases to trimming and J lost 5 bases; unmatched junction nucleotides: 12. CDR1 and CDR2 (germline): LNHNV, YYDKDF (reference sequence). The DNA of the CDR3 is TGTGCCACCAGCCGCCTAGGAGGGGGACAGGGGCACGAGCAGTACTTC. As protein: CATSRLGGGQGHEQYF.

With respect to this clonotype: A read error is possible here, since a much larger clone lies one base away. The V gene is TRBV3-1, the J gene TRBJ2-7; 9 bases align to TRBD1. The CDR3 covers 16 residues. The germline gives CDR1 LGHDT, CDR2 YNNKEL (reference sequence). CDR3 residues: CVSSLRPGQGKYEQYF. For the CDR3, the DNA is TGTGTCAGCAGCCTAAGACCGGGACAGGGAAAGTACGAGCAGTACTTC.

This sequence joins TRBV19 and TRBJ2-1; 7 positions match TRBD1. V lost 1 base, J lost 10 bases, and 13 bases stayed unmatched. Germline V CDR1 and CDR2: LNHDA, SQIVND (reference sequence). The CDR3 has 16 residues. The CDR3 here is CASSIGDSAQPTEQFF. The CDR3 DNA sequence: TGTGCCAGTAGTATAGGGGACAGTGCCCAACCCACGGAGCAGTTCTTC.

The rearrangement uses TRBV11-2 and TRBJ2-7; the D is unclear. The CDR3 contains 12 residues. Trimming took 1 base from V and 4 from J, leaving 5 bases between them. The germline V gene encodes CDR1 SGHAT and CDR2 FQNNGV. DNA for the CDR3: TGTGCCAGCAGCTTAGGAATGTACGAGCAGTACTTC. Its protein product is CASSLGMYEQYF. Full variable domain (rest looked up from reference TRBV11-2 and TRBJ2-7): EAGVAQSPRYKIIEKRQSVAFWCNPISGHATLYWYQQILGQGPKLLIQFQNNGVVDDSQLPKDRFSAERLKGVDSTLKIQPAKLEDSAVYLCASSLGMYEQYFGPGTRLTVT.

This clonotype was found many times. The chain is built from TRBV29-1 and TRBJ1-2, with TRBD1 as a possible D gene (5 bases). There are 12 residues in the CDR3. Germline CDR1 SQVTM, CDR2 ANQGSEA. The CDR3 DNA follows: TGCAGAGCCGGGGCGAGTAACTATGGCTACACCTTC. It specifies CRAGASNYGYTF.

This clonotype was counted ten times or more. This rearrangement joins TRBV9 to TRBJ1-2, with unresolved D. V was clipped by 0 bases and J by 6 bases, with 12 bases between them. The CDR3 is 14 residues long. CDR1 SGDLS and CDR2 YYNGEE come from the germline V gene. CDR3 in DNA: TGTGCCAGCAGCGTAGAATGGGAGAAGGATGGCTACACCTTC. Its protein is CASSVEWEKDGYTF.